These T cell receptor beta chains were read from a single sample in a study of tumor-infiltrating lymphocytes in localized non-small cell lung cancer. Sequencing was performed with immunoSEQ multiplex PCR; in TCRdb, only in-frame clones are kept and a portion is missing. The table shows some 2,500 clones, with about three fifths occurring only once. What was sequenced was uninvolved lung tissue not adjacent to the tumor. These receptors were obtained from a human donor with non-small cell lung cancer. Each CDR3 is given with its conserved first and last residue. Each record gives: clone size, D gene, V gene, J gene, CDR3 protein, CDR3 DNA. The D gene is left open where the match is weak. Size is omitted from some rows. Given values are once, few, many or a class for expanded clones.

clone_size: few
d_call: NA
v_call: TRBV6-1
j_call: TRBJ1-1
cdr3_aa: CASSESSDGGDTEAFF
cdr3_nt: TGTGCCAGCAGTGAAAGTTCCGATGGAGGGGACACTGAAGCTTTCTTT

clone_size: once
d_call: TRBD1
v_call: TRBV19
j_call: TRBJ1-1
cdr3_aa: CASSLFGQGNTEAFF
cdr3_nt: TGTGCCAGTAGTCTATTCGGACAGGGGAACACTGAAGCTTTCTTT

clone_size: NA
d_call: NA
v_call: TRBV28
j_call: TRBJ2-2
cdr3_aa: CASSSGLGTGELFF
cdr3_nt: TGTGCCAGCAGTTCGGGATTGGGCACCGGGGAGCTGTTTTTT

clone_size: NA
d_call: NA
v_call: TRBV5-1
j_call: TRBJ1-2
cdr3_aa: CASSLDIYYGYTF
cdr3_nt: TGCGCCAGCAGCCTAGACATCTATTATGGCTACACCTTC

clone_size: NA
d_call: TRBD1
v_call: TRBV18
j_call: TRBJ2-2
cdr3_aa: CASSEGQGPPRELFF
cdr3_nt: TGTGCCAGCTCAGAGGGACAGGGGCCACCCCGGGAGCTGTTTTTT

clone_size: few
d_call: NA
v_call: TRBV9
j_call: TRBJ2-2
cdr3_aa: CASSVALENTGELFF
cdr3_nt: TGTGCCAGCAGCGTAGCACTAGAGAACACCGGGGAGCTGTTTTTT

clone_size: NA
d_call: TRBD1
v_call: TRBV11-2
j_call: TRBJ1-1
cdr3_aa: CASSPLDRGMNTEAFF
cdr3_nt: TGTGCCAGCAGCCCCCTAGACAGGGGGATGAACACTGAAGCTTTCTTT

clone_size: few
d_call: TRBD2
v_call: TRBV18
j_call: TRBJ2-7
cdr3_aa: CASSGLAGGPGEQYF
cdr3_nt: TGTGCCAGCTCAGGACTAGCGGGAGGTCCGGGCGAGCAGTACTTC

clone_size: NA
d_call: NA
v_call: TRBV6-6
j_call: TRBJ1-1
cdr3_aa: CASSRDGAFF
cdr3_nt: TGTGCCAGCAGTCGGGACGGAGCTTTCTTT

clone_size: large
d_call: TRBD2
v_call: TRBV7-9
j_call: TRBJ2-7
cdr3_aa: CASSSSRGAGVIYEQYF
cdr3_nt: TGTGCCAGCAGCTCGTCCCGCGGGGCGGGAGTTATCTACGAGCAGTACTTC

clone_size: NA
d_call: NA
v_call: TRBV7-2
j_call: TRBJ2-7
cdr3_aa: CASSGTGATRWEQYF
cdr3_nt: TGTGCCAGCAGTGGCACCGGAGCGACCCGTTGGGAGCAGTACTTC

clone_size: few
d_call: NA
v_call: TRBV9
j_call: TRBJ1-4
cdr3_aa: CASSVADGVFEKLFF
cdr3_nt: TGTGCCAGCAGCGTAGCAGACGGCGTTTTTGAAAAACTGTTTTTT

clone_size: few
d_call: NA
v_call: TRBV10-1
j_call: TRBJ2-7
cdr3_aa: CASSRSGSYEQYF
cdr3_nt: TGCGCCAGCAGTCGTAGCGGCTCCTACGAGCAGTACTTC

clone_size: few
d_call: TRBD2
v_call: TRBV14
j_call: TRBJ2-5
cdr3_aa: CASSQGVTSGQETQYF
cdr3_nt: TGTGCCAGCAGCCAAGGTGTAACTAGCGGCCAAGAGACCCAGTACTTC

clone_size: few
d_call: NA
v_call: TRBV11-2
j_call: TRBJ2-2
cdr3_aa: CASSLGQKNTGELFF
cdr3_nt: TGTGCCAGCAGCTTAGGACAGAAAAACACCGGGGAGCTGTTTTTT

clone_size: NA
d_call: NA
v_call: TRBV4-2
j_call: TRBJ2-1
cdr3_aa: CASSQSLMDEQFF
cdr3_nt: TGTGCCAGCAGCCAAAGCCTTATGGATGAGCAGTTCTTC